The present TCR beta chain was sequenced within a study of blood T cell repertoires in COVID-19. Overall study context: Specimens from acute and convalescent COVID-19 originated in the United States, Italy and Spain. From T cells, B-cell-depleted T cells, or PBMCs came the material, which was cDNA or gDNA.

Authors' methods: Researchers report that nucleated cell counts were estimated from reference gene primer amplification. Generated by immunoSEQ multiplex PCR, the TCRdb table keeps only in-frame clones and is missing some. The V and J calls and the clone size are those of that table, but D and trimming were determined from the DNA. The table lists 300,000 to 400,000 clones, 87% of them singletons. Sequencing was done on a sample of peripheral blood. The receptor comes from a man aged 30 to 45 with COVID-19, enrolled during active disease.

The CDR3 loop reads CASSPDSSYNEQFF. In DNA, the CDR3 is TGTGCCAGCAGTCCAGACAGCTCCTACAATGAGCAGTTCTTC. The rearrangement links TRBV13 to TRBJ2-1; TRBD1 is a possible D gene (5 bases). Between the trimmed V and J ends, which lost 6 bases and 0 bases, there was a span of 9 bases. CDR1 and CDR2 from the germline V gene are PRHDT and FYEKMQ (reference sequence). The CDR3 covers 14 residues.